These 9 T cell receptor beta chains were all obtained from the same sample, sequenced in a study of T cell changes during pregnancy in multiple sclerosis. This table comes from immunoSEQ multiplex PCR, and its TCRdb copy is limited to in-frame clones, with some not included. The profile shows around 15,000 clones, over 85% of them singletons. The sequencing used peripheral blood, collected in the second trimester of pregnancy. The receptors were sampled from a female donor in good health, enrolled as a control in a pregnancy study.

This sequence joins TRBV28 and TRBJ1-1; 7 bases match TRBD1. J was trimmed by 4 bases and V by 10 bases; bases with no gene match: 9. The CDR3 sequence is 13 residues long. Germline CDR1 and CDR2: MDHEN and SYDVKM. The CDR3 DNA is TGTGCCACCCACAGGGGAGAAGCCACTGAAGCTTTCTTT. Encoded protein: CATHRGEATEAFF.

The gene calls are TRBV2 and TRBJ1-1, with D maybe TRBD1 (5 bases). The V gene's germline CDR1 is SNHLY and CDR2 FYNNEI. The CDR3 totals 14 residues. V was shortened by 7 bases and J by 8 bases, with 20 bases between the two germline ends. CDR3 sequence: CASNRGKGPSEAFF. For the CDR3, the DNA is TGTGCCAGCAACCGGGGGAAGGGCCCATCCGAAGCTTTCTTT.

The chain has TRBV7-6 and TRBJ2-3, with TRBD1 matching over 8 bases. This CDR3 is 15 amino acids long. Germline lookup yields CDR1 SGHVS and CDR2 FNYEAQ. The V and J ends lost 5 bases and 2 bases, in that order; junction bases with no gene match: 6. The CDR3 region is CASSHRTGPTDTQYF. CDR3 bases: TGTGCCAGCAGCCACCGGACAGGGCCCACAGATACGCAGTATTTT.

The rearrangement links TRBV5-4 to TRBJ2-5, with 11 bases lining up with TRBD1. Germline CDR1 SGHNT, CDR2 YYREEE (reference sequence). V shed 2 bases, J shed 5 bases, and the junction held 20 bases outside the gene matches. This CDR3 is built from 20 residues. In nucleotides, the CDR3 is TGTGCCAGCAGCTTTCCCCCGGGACAGGGGGTCTCGGGGGAGTCGGAGACCCAGTACTTC. Its translation: CASSFPPGQGVSGESETQYF.

The J gene is TRBJ2-6, the V gene TRBV5-5; 8 bases match TRBD2. The CDR3 is 16 amino acids. CDR1 and CDR2 (germline): SGHKS, YYEKEE (reference sequence). Trimming at V came to 4 bases and at J to 3 bases, leaving 6 bases not matched to a gene. CDR3 protein: CASSPGGGGGANVLTF. CDR3 coding DNA: TGTGCCAGCAGCCCGGGAGGGGGGGGTGGGGCCAACGTCCTGACTTTC.

This rearrangement joins TRBV7-2 to TRBJ1-5; D is ambiguous. Germline V lookup: CDR1 SGHTA, CDR2 FQGNSA. Trimming pared 4 bases from V and 1 base from J, leaving 11 bases between. CDR3 length: 15 residues. The CDR3 reads CASSWAGGSNQPQHF. The CDR3 nucleotides read TGTGCCAGCAGCTGGGCTGGTGGGAGCAATCAGCCCCAGCATTTT.

The rearrangement uses TRBV7-9 and TRBJ2-1; TRBD2 agrees at 11 bases. The length of the CDR3 is 16 residues. CDR1 and CDR2 (germline): SEHNR, FQNEAQ (reference sequence). V was pared by 3 bases and J by 6 bases, with 7 bases of the junction left unmatched. CDR3 nucleotides: TGTGCCAGCAGCTTCTTTAGCGGGGGGGCAGGCAATGAGCAGTTCTTC. Protein sequence: CASSFFSGGAGNEQFF.

This rearrangement joins TRBV18 to TRBJ2-1, with 10 bases lining up with TRBD1. CDR1 is KGHSH, CDR2 LQKENI, per germline. The CDR3 extends over 15 amino acids. With V trimmed by 5 bases and J by 5 bases, 6 bases remained unmatched. CDR3: CASSFLGTGDNEQFF. The CDR3 DNA reads as TGTGCCAGCTCATTCCTCGGGACAGGGGACAATGAGCAGTTCTTC.

V usage is TRBV9 and J usage is TRBJ2-6; D gene ambiguous. The CDR3 runs to 14 residues. Germline V gives CDR1 SGDLS, CDR2 YYNGEE. The germline V and J ends were trimmed by 6 bases and 2 bases, with 9 bases remaining between them. The CDR3 DNA follows: TGTGCCAGCATAATGGGCGCTGGGGCCAACGTCCTGACTTTC. It translates to CASIMGAGANVLTF.